This T cell receptor (beta chain) originates from a study of blood T cell repertoires in COVID-19. Sequencing used immunoSEQ multiplex PCR; TCRdb keeps in-frame clones, though not all of them. The sample includes 140,000 or so clones, approximately 82% of them seen just once. This CDR3 is 15 amino acids long. Trimming removed 5 bases at V and 5 bases at J, with 16 bases between. Germline CDR1 is MNHEY and CDR2 is SMNVEV (reference sequence). The source of this sequence is a man in his sixties with active or convalescent COVID-19. The V call is TRBV27, the J call TRBJ2-1; D unclear. The sample taken for sequencing was peripheral blood. The chain's CDR3 is CASSTPGWPDNEQFF. For the CDR3, the DNA is TGTGCCAGCAGTACGCCAGGATGGCCCGACAATGAGCAGTTCTTC.